The TCR beta chain described here comes from a study of T cell responses to AZD1222 COVID-19 vaccine. Study context: Recipients boosted at about 4 weeks or about 12 weeks are pooled. Study outcomes and limitations: At baseline, seropositivity was found in only six or seven AZD1222 recipients. Mapped onto spike, vaccine-associated CD4 TCRs spanned it and were dominant at 160-218 and 743-854. Clonal diversity was possibly underestimated, and white British individuals and females predominated among donors.

A word on this clone: Its antigen is unknown.

Using immunoSEQ multiplex PCR, the repertoire was profiled, and TCRdb retains in-frame clones only, with some absent. The table records approximately 150,000 clones, 93% of them present only once. This CDR3 has 15 residues. Deletions cut 6 bases from V and 4 bases from J, with 18 bases between. The germline V gene encodes CDR1 WNHNN and CDR2 SYGVQD (reference sequence). The source of this sequence is an adult in good health. The starting material was peripheral blood, obtained on day 0 of AZD1222 vaccination. The chain joins TRBV10-1 to TRBJ1-2; the D is unclear. CDR3 nucleotides: TGCGCCAGCAGATTCGAGGTAGATTTTTTCTATGGCTACACCTTC. Its translation is CASRFEVDFFYGYTF.